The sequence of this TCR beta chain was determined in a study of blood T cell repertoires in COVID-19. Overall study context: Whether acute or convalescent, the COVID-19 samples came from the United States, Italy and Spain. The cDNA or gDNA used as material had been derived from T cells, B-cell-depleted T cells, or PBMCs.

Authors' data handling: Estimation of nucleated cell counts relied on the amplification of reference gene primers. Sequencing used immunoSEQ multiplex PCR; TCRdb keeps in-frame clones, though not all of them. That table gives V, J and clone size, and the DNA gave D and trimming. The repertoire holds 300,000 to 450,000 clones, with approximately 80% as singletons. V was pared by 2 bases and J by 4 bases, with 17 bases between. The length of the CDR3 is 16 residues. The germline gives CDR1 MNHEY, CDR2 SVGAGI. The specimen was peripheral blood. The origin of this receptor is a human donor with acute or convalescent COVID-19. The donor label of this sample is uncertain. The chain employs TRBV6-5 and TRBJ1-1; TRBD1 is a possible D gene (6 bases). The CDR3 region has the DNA TGTGCCAGCAGTTACAGCCAACAGGGTATGGGCACTGAAGCTTTCTTT. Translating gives CASSYSQQGMGTEAFF.